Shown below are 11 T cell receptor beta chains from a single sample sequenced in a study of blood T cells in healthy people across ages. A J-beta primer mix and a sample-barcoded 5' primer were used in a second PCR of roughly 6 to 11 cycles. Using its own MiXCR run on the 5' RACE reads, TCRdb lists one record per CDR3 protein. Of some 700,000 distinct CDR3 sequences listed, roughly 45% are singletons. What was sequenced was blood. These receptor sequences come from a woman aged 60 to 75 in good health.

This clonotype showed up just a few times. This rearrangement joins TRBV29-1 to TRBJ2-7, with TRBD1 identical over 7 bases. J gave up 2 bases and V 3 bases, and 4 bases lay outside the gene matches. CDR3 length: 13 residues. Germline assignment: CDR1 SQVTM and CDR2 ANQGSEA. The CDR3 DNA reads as TGCAGCGTTGAGACGGGACAGCCCTACGAGCAGTACTTC. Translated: CSVETGQPYEQYF.

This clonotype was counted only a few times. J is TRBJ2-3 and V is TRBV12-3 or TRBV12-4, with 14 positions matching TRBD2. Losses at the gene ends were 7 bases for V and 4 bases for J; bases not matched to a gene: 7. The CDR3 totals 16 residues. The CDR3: CASTPGLAGGSDTQYF. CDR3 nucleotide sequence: TGTGCCAGCACCCCAGGACTAGCGGGGGGTTCAGATACGCAGTATTTT.

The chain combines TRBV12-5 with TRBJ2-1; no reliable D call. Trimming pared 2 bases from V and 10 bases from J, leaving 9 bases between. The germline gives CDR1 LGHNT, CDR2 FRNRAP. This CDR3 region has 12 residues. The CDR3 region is CASGLFGQEQFF. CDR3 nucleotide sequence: TGTGCTAGTGGTTTGTTCGGCCAGGAGCAGTTCTTC.

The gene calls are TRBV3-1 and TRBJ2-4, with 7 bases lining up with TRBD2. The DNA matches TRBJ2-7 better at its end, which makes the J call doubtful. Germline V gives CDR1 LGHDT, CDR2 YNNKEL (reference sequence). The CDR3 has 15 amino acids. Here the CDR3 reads CASSRQAGHPYEQYF. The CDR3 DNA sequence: TGTGCCAGCAGCCGACAAGCGGGGCATCCCTACGAGCAGTACTTC.

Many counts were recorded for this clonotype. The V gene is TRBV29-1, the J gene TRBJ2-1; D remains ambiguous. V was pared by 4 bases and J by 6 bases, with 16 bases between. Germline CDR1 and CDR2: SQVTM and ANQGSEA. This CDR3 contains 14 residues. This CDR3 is CSVGFVASGNEQFF. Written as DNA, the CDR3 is TGCAGCGTTGGGTTTGTAGCATCCGGCAATGAGCAGTTCTTC.

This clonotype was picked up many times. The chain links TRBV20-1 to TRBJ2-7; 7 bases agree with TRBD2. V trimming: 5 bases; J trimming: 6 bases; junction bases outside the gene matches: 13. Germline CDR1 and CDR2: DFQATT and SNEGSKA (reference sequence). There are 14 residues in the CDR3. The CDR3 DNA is TGCAGTGCTGAGCGGGACGCCCCTTTGAGCGAGCAGTACTTC. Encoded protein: CSAERDAPLSEQYF.

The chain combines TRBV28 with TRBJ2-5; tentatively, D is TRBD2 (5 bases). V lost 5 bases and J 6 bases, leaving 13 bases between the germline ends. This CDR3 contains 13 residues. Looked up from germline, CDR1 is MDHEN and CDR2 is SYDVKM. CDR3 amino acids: CASSVGVGKTQYF. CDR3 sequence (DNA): TGTGCCAGCAGTGTAGGAGTCGGGAAGACCCAGTACTTC.

CDR3 amino acids: CASSQGSANYGYTF. The CDR3 nucleotides are TGTGCCAGCAGCCAAGGTTCTGCTAACTATGGCTACACCTTC. The chain recombines TRBV4-2 with TRBJ1-2; no clear D. The germline V gene encodes CDR1 LGHNA and CDR2 YNFKEQ. Trimming removed 1 base at V and 0 bases at J, with 6 bases between. The CDR3 totals 14 residues.

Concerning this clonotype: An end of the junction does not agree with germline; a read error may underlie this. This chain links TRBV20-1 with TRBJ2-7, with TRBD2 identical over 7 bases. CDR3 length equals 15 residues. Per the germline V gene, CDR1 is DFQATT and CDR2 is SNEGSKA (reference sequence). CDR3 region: CSTRAFEGRAYEQYF. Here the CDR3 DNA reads TGCAGTACTAGGGCTTTTGAGGGGAGGGCCTACGAGCAGTACTTC.

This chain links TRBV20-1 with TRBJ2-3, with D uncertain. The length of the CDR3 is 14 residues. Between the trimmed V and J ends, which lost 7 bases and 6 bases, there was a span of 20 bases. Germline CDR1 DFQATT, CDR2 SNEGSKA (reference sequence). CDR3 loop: CSVTPGRKWDTQYF. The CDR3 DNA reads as TGCAGTGTCACACCCGGTCGGAAGTGGGATACGCAGTATTTT.

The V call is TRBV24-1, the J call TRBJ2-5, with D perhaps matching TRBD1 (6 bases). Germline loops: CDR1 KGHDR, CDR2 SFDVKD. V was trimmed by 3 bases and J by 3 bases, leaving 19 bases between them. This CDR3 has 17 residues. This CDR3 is CATSDRRARDIKETQYF. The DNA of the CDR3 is TGTGCCACCAGTGATCGAAGGGCCCGGGACATAAAAGAGACCCAGTACTTC.